These 18 T cell receptor beta chains originate from one sample sequenced in a study of OX40 agonist ivuxolimab in advanced cancers. Here immunoSEQ multiplex PCR was the method, and the copy in TCRdb shows in-frame clones only, minus some. The table includes tens of thousands of clones, 60% to 85% detected once. The sample was CD4+ or CD8+ T cells sorted from blood, taken in a trial of the OX40 agonist ivuxolimab. All receptors derive from an adult with an advanced solid tumor such as melanoma, head and neck, liver or kidney cancer.

The genes are TRBV27 and TRBJ2-3; tentatively, D is TRBD2 (6 bases). V lost 7 bases to trimming and J lost 3 bases, with 14 bases between them. The V gene's germline CDR1 is MNHEY and CDR2 SMNVEV (reference sequence). The CDR3 covers 14 residues. CDR3 nucleotide sequence: TGTGCCAGCAAGCGGCTAGCGATTACAGATACGCAGTATTTT. Protein sequence: CASKRLAITDTQYF.

This chain uses TRBV18 with TRBJ2-3, with a tentative D call TRBD1 (5 bases). This CDR3 is built from 15 residues. Trimming took off 2 bases at V and 3 bases at J, with 12 bases between the two ends. Per germline, CDR1 KGHSH and CDR2 LQKENI. CDR3 nucleotide sequence: TGTGCCAGCTCACCATCTACTGGGGCAACAGATACGCAGTATTTT. Residues: CASSPSTGATDTQYF.

The chain carries TRBV28 and TRBJ1-2; D gene ambiguous. Germline CDR1 MDHEN, CDR2 SYDVKM. The germline V and J ends were trimmed by 8 bases and 4 bases, with 17 bases remaining between them. This CDR3 is built from 14 residues. Here the CDR3 reads CASGLEVAVYGYTF. In nucleotides, the CDR3 is TGTGCCAGCGGACTAGAAGTGGCAGTCTATGGCTACACCTTC.

V is TRBV5-1 and J is TRBJ2-1, with 10 nucleotides matching TRBD1. CDR1 is SGHRS, CDR2 YFSETQ, per germline. The CDR3 has 17 residues. V lost 1 base and J lost 2; bases outside the gene matches: 6. In DNA form, the CDR3 reads TGCGCCAGCAGCTTGAATTCTGGGACAGGGGCCTACAATGAGCAGTTCTTC. Translating it yields CASSLNSGTGAYNEQFF.

The chain is built from TRBV18 and TRBJ2-1; TRBD1 matches at 10 bases. With V trimmed by 3 bases and J by 2 bases, 1 base remained unmatched. Germline V gives CDR1 KGHSH, CDR2 LQKENI. This CDR3 is 15 amino acids long. The CDR3 reads CASSPGQGAYNEQFF. The CDR3 bases are TGTGCCAGCTCACCTGGACAGGGGGCCTACAATGAGCAGTTCTTC.

V gene TRBV5-1 combines with J gene TRBJ2-7, with D perhaps assigned TRBD1 or TRBD2 (5 bases each). The V end lost 2 bases, the J end lost 6 bases, and 18 bases lay between the germline ends. In germline, CDR1 is SGHRS, CDR2 YFSETQ. This CDR3 region has 15 residues. CDR3 sequence reads: CASSLEGRLEAEQYF. As DNA, the CDR3 is TGCGCCAGCAGCTTAGAGGGACGGTTGGAGGCCGAGCAGTACTTC.

The chain joins TRBV18 to TRBJ1-4, with a tentative D call TRBD1 (5 bases). Germline V lookup: CDR1 KGHSH, CDR2 LQKENI. The CDR3 runs 15 residues. V dropped 4 bases and J dropped 4 bases, with 13 bases sitting between them. CDR3 bases: TGTGCCAGCTCACGGGGAACAGGTTATAATGAAAAACTGTTTTTT. Its translation is CASSRGTGYNEKLFF.

The chain has TRBV11-2 and TRBJ2-2; D may correspond to TRBD1 or TRBD2 (5 bases each). CDR3 length equals 13 residues. Trimming took 5 bases from V and 9 from J, leaving 13 bases between them. CDR1 and CDR2 from the germline V gene are SGHAT and FQNNGV. In DNA, the CDR3 is TGTGCCAGCAGCCCGGGACGGGCGCGGGAGCTGTTTTTT. Its protein is CASSPGRARELFF. The entire variable domain, with the rest obtained from reference TRBV11-2 and TRBJ2-2, is as follows: EAGVAQSPRYKIIEKRQSVAFWCNPISGHATLYWYQQILGQGPKLLIQFQNNGVVDDSQLPKDRFSAERLKGVDSTLKIQPAKLEDSAVYLCASSPGRARELFFGEGSRLTVL.

This clone was observed a single time. The CDR3 bases are TGCGCCAGCAGCGAGGGGCAATCTCATGAAAAACTGTTTTTT. This encodes CASSEGQSHEKLFF. This rearrangement joins TRBV5-1 to TRBJ1-4, with D perhaps TRBD1 (5 bases). CDR3 length: 14 residues. Trimming removed 4 bases from V and 6 bases from J, with 13 bases in between. From germline, CDR1 is SGHRS and CDR2 YFSETQ.

V is TRBV19 and J is TRBJ2-1; 12 nucleotides line up with TRBD2. Trimming cost V 4 bases and J 6 bases; bases outside gene matches: 7. This CDR3 comprises 16 residues. CDR1 is LNHDA, CDR2 SQIVND, per germline (reference sequence). The CDR3 loop reads CASSTLAGGLGNEQFF. CDR3 bases: TGTGCCAGTAGTACACTAGCGGGGGGCTTAGGCAATGAGCAGTTCTTC.

In nucleotides, the CDR3 is TGTGCCAGCAGGCCCCAGGACTACGAGCAGTACTTC. Encoded protein: CASRPQDYEQYF. V gene TRBV6-6 combines with J gene TRBJ2-7, with D unresolved. Trimming pared 6 bases from V and 3 bases from J, leaving 9 bases between. The CDR3 is 12 amino acids. CDR1 MNHNY and CDR2 SVGAGI come from the germline V gene (reference sequence).

The CDR3 loop reads CASSLGGPNSGANVLTF. The CDR3 DNA follows: TGCGCCAGCAGCTTGGGAGGGCCCAACTCTGGGGCCAACGTCCTGACTTTC. The V gene is TRBV5-1, the J gene TRBJ2-6; D might be TRBD2 (5 bases). V lost 0 bases and J 0 bases, leaving 10 bases between the germline ends. The CDR3 loop spans 17 amino acids. CDR1 is SGHRS and CDR2 is YFSETQ in the germline V gene.

The chain recombines TRBV27 with TRBJ2-7, with 10 positions matching TRBD2. This CDR3 region has 16 residues. Germline values: CDR1 MNHEY, CDR2 SMNVEV (reference sequence). V trimming: 2 bases; J trimming: 3 bases; junction bases outside the gene matches: 7. CDR3 DNA sequence: TGTGCCAGCAGTTTAACCCCAGCGGGAGGGCGCTACGAGCAGTACTTC. Translation gives CASSLTPAGGRYEQYF.

This rearrangement joins TRBV10-2 to TRBJ2-3; tentatively, D is TRBD2 (5 bases). Trimming took 0 bases from V and 6 from J, leaving 19 bases between them. Germline CDR1 reads WSHSY; CDR2 reads SAAADI. The length of the CDR3 is 17 residues. CDR3 bases: TGCGCCAGCAGTGAGTCCTGGGGTAGGGTGGAGGAGGATACGCAGTATTTT. Its protein is CASSESWGRVEEDTQYF.

This clone was seen just once. The chain has TRBV7-2 and TRBJ2-5; D call uncertain. The germline V gene encodes CDR1 SGHTA and CDR2 FQGNSA. V was shortened by 2 bases and J by 1 base, with 11 bases between the two germline ends. CDR3 length equals 15 residues. The DNA of the CDR3 is TGTGCCAGCAGCTTAACCCCACTGTCCCAAGAGACCCAGTACTTC. This encodes CASSLTPLSQETQYF.

The V and J genes are TRBV5-1 and TRBJ2-7; D possibly corresponds to TRBD1 (6 bases). The CDR3 extends over 15 amino acids. Trimming removed 2 bases from V and 2 bases from J, with 14 bases in between. Germline-derived CDR1 and CDR2 are SGHRS and YFSETQ. CDR3 protein: CASSLQGIWPYEQYF. CDR3 coding DNA: TGCGCCAGCAGCTTACAGGGCATCTGGCCCTACGAGCAGTACTTC.

This clone was detected only once. The CDR3 bases are TGTGCCAGCAGTAGTTACAATGAGCAGTTCTTC. It specifies CASSSYNEQFF. The V and J genes are TRBV2 and TRBJ2-1; D is ambiguous. Germline V gene sequence: CDR1 SNHLY, CDR2 FYNNEI. The CDR3 consists of 11 residues. Trimming took off 5 bases at V and 4 bases at J, with 3 bases between the two ends.

This clone was picked up one time. V and J are TRBV7-9 and TRBJ1-4, with TRBD1 matching 9 bases. The CDR3 contains 15 residues. V shed 4 bases and J 7 bases; nucleotides not matched to a gene: 7. Looked up from germline, CDR1 is SEHNR and CDR2 is FQNEAQ (reference sequence). The CDR3 protein is CASSSRQGGIEKLFF. CDR3 bases: TGTGCCAGCAGCTCCAGACAGGGGGGGATTGAAAAACTGTTTTTT.